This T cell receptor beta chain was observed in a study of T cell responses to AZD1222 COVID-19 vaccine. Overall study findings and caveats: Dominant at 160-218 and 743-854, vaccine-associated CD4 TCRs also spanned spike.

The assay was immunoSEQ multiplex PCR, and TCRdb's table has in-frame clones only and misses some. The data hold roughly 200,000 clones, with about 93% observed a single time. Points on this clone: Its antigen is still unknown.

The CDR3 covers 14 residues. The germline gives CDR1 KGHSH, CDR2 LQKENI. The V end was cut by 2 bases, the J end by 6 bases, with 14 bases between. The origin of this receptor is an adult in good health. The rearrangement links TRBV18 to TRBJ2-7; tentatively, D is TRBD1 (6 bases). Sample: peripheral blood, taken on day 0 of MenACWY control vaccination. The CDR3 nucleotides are TGTGCCAGCTCACCAGCTTGGGACACGGTCGAGCAGTACTTC. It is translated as CASSPAWDTVEQYF.